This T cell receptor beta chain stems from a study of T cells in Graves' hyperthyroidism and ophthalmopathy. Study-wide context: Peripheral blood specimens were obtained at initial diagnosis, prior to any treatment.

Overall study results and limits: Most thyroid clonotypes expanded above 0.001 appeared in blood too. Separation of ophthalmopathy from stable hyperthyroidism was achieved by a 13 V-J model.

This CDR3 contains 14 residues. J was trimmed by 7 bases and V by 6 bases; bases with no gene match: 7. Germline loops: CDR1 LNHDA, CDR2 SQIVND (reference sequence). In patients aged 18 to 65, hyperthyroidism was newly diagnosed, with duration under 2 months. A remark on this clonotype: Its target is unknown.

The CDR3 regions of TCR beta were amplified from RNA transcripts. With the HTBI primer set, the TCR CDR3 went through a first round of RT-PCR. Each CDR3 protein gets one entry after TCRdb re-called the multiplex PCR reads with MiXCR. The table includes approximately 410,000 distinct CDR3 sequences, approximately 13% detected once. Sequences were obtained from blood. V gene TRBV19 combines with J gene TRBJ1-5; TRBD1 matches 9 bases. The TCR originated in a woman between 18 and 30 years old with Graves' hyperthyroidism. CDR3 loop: CASRTQGQGQPQHF. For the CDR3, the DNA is TGTGCCAGTAGAACCCAAGGACAGGGGCAGCCCCAGCATTTT.